This passage covers 9 T cell receptor beta chains from one sample sequenced in a study of blood T cell repertoires in COVID-19. Libraries were prepared by immunoSEQ multiplex PCR; TCRdb keeps only in-frame clonotypes and omits some of them. The data show 100,000 to 150,000 clones, with roughly 72% seen just once and around 5.5% held by the top ten. The sample taken for sequencing was peripheral blood. The origin of the receptors is a man aged 55 to 70 with acute or convalescent COVID-19.

The rearrangement links TRBV14 to TRBJ2-1, with TRBD2 matching 10 bases. Germline CDR1 is SGHDN and CDR2 is FVKESK. V gave up 6 bases and J gave up 1 base; unmatched junction bases: 12. This CDR3 has 18 amino acids. Here the CDR3 reads CASSPLSGRAPSYNEQFF. CDR3 bases: TGTGCCAGCAGTCCTCTGAGCGGGAGGGCCCCTTCCTACAATGAGCAGTTCTTC.

The J gene is TRBJ2-7, the V gene TRBV11-3; 7 bases fit TRBD1. Germline lookup yields CDR1 SGHNT and CDR2 YENEEA. With V trimmed by 8 bases and J by 4 bases, 5 bases remained unmatched. CDR3 length: 12 amino acids. The CDR3 protein is CASGRDSYEQYF. CDR3 bases: TGTGCCAGCGGTCGGGACAGTTACGAGCAGTACTTC. Full variable domain (rest looked up from reference TRBV11-3 and TRBJ2-7): EAGVVQSPRYKIIEKKQPVAFWCNPISGHNTLYWYLQNLGQGPELLIRYENEEAVDDSQLPKDRFSAERLKGVDSTLKIQPAELGDSAVYLCASGRDSYEQYFGPGTRLTVT.

In this sample, this clone turned up many times. V gene TRBV24-1 combines with J gene TRBJ1-2; D is unresolved. The end of the DNA fits TRBJ2-1 better, so the J call may be wrong. Germline lookup yields CDR1 KGHDR and CDR2 SFDVKD. The length of the CDR3 is 11 residues. DNA of the CDR3: TGTGCCACCAGTAACAGCCGACGACAGTTCTTC. It specifies CATSNSRRQFF.

V is TRBV6-1 and J is TRBJ1-4; 8 bases agree with TRBD1. Germline CDR1 reads MNHNS; CDR2 reads SASEGT. J lost 6 bases, V lost 3 bases, and 6 bases had no gene match. This CDR3 has 15 residues. The CDR3 spells CASSDRGLEDEKLFF. Written as DNA, the CDR3 is TGTGCCAGCAGTGACAGGGGGCTTGAGGATGAAAAACTGTTTTTT.

V and J are TRBV5-1 and TRBJ1-1; D is uncertain. This CDR3 is built from 14 residues. Trimming took off 2 bases at V and 1 base at J, with 9 bases between the two ends. Per germline, CDR1 SGHRS and CDR2 YFSETQ. The CDR3 protein is CASSFGGGNTEAFF. CDR3 DNA: TGCGCCAGCAGCTTTGGCGGAGGGAACACTGAAGCTTTCTTT.

The chain joins TRBV19 to TRBJ2-2; 7 bases line up with TRBD1. The CDR3 is 16 amino acids. J gave up 1 base and V 5 bases, and 7 bases lay outside the gene matches. Germline CDR1 is LNHDA and CDR2 is SQIVND (reference sequence). The CDR3 here is CASSAHRGENTGELFF. CDR3 sequence (DNA): TGTGCCAGTAGTGCCCACAGGGGCGAGAACACCGGGGAGCTGTTTTTT.

The CDR3 protein is CASRKIQTGSEAFF. In DNA form, the CDR3 reads TGCGCCAGCAGGAAAATCCAGACAGGGTCTGAAGCTTTCTTT. J is TRBJ1-1 and V is TRBV10-2; 7 positions match TRBD1. V was pared by 6 bases and J by 6 bases, with 10 bases of the junction left unmatched. Germline V gene data show CDR1 as WSHSY and CDR2 as SAAADI. The CDR3 runs to 14 residues.

This clone was found a few times. The V gene is TRBV3-1 (or the pseudogene TRBV3-2), the J gene TRBJ1-6; D gene uncertain. Per the germline V gene, CDR1 is LGHDT and CDR2 is YNNKEL (reference sequence). The CDR3 runs 13 residues. The V end was cut by 1 base, the J end by 10 bases, with 8 bases between. The CDR3 DNA reads TGTGCCAGCAGCCAAGTACAATTCTCACCCCTCCACTTT. Protein sequence: CASSQVQFSPLHF.

The V call is TRBV5-4, the J call TRBJ1-1; D is possibly TRBD1 (6 bases). The V end lost 4 bases, the J end lost 0 bases, and 16 bases lay between the germline ends. This CDR3 region has 16 residues. Germline assignment: CDR1 SGHNT and CDR2 YYREEE (reference sequence). CDR3 sequence (DNA): TGTGCCAGCAGCCCTGCACCGGGACAACTGAACACTGAAGCTTTCTTT. It yields the protein CASSPAPGQLNTEAFF.